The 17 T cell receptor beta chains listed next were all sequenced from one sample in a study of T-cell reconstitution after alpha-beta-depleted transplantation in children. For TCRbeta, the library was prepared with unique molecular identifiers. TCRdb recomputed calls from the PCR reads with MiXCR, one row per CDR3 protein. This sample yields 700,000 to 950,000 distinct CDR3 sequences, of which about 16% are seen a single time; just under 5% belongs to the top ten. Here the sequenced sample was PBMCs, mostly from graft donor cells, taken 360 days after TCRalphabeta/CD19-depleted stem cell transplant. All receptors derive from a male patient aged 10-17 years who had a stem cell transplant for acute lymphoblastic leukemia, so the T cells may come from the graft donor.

CDR3 nucleotides: TGTGCCAGCAGCTTAGCATCCGGGCCTTCGAACACTGAAGCTTTCTTT. Its translation: CASSLASGPSNTEAFF. This chain uses TRBV7-9 with TRBJ1-1; D is unresolved. CDR3 length: 16 amino acids. The germline CDR1 and CDR2 sequences are SEHNR and FQNEAQ (reference sequence). V dropped 0 bases and J dropped 1 base, with 12 bases sitting between them.

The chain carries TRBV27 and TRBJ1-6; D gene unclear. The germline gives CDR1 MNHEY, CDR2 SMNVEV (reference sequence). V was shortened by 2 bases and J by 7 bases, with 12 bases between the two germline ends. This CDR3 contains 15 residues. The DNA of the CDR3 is TGTGCCAGCAGTTTAGGCGGATTCGAGAATTCACCCCTCCACTTT. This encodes CASSLGGFENSPLHF.

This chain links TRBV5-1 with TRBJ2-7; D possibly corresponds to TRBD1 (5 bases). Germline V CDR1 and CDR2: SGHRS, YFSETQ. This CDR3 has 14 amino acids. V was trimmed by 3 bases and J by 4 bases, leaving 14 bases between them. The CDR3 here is CASSSSGWGYEQYF. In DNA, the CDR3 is TGCGCCAGCAGCTCATCAGGGTGGGGTTACGAGCAGTACTTC.

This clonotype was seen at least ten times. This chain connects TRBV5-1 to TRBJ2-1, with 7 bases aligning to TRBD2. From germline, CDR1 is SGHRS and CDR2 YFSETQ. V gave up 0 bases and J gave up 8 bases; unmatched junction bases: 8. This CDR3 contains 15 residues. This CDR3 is CASSLVAGTKYEQFF. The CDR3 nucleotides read TGCGCCAGCAGCTTGGTAGCCGGGACTAAATATGAGCAGTTCTTC.

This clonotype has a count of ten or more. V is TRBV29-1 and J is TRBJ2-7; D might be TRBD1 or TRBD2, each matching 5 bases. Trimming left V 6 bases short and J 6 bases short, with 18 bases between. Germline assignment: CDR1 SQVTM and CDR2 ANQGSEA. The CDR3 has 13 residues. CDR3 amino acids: CSVRGLRPAEQYF. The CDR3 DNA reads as TGCAGCGTCCGGGGCCTGAGGCCTGCCGAGCAGTACTTC.

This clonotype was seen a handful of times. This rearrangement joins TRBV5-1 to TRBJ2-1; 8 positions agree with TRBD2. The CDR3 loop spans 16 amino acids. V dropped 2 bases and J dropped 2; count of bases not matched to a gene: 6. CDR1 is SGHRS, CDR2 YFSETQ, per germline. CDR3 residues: CASSFVAGTTYNEQFF. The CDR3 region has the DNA TGCGCCAGCAGCTTTGTAGCGGGAACAACCTACAATGAGCAGTTCTTC.

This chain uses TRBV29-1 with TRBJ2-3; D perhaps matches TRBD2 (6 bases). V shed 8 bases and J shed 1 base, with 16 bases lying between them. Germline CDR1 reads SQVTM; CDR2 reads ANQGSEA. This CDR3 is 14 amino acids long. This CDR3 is CSWKSAGGTDTQYF. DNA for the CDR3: TGCAGCTGGAAGTCAGCGGGCGGCACAGATACGCAGTATTTT.

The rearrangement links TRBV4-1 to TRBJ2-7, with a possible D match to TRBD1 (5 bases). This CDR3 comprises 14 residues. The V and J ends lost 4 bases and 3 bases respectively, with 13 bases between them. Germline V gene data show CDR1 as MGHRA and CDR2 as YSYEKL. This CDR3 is CASSLQIDSYEQYF. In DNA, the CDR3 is TGCGCCAGCAGCCTCCAAATCGACAGCTACGAGCAGTACTTC.

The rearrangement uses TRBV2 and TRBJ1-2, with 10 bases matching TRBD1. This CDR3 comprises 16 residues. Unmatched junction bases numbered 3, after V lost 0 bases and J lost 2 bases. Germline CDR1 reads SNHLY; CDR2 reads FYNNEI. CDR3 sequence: CASSEAGQGENYGYTF. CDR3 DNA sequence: TGTGCCAGCAGTGAAGCAGGACAGGGGGAGAACTATGGCTACACCTTC.

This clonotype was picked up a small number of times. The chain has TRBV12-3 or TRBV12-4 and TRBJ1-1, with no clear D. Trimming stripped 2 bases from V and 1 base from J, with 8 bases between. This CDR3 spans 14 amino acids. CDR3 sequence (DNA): TGTGCCAGCAGTTTACGGGCAGGGAACACTGAAGCTTTCTTT. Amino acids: CASSLRAGNTEAFF.

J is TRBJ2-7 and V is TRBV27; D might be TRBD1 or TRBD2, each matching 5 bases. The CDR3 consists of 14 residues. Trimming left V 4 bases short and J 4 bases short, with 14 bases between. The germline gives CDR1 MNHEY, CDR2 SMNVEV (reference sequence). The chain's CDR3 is CASSWKGWGYEQYF. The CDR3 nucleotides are TGTGCCAGCAGTTGGAAAGGGTGGGGGTACGAGCAGTACTTC.

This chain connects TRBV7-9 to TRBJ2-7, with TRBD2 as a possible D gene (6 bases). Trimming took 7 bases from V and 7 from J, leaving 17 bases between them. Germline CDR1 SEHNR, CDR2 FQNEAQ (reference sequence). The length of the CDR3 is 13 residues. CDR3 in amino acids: CASTISGLREQYF. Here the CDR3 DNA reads TGTGCCAGCACCATTAGCGGCCTTAGGGAGCAGTACTTC.

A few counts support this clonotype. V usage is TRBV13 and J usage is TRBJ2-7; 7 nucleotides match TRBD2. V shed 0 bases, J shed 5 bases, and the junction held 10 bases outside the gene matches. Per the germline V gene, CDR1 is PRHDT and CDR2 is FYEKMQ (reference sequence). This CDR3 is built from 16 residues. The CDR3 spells CASSLGVAGPGNEQYF. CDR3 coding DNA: TGTGCCAGCAGCTTAGGAGTAGCGGGCCCTGGCAACGAGCAGTACTTC.

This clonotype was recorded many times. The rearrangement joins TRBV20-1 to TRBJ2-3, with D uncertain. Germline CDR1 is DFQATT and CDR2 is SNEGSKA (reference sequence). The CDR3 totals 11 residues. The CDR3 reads CSLGITDTQYF. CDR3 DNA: TGCTCCTTGGGTATCACAGATACGCAGTATTTT.

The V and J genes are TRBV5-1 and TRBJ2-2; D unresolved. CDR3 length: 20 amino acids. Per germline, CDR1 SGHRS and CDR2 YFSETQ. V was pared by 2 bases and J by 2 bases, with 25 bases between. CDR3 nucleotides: TGCGCCAGCAGCTTCAAGGCTTTAGGCAGAATTAACTCCAACACCGGGGAGCTGTTTTTT. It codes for CASSFKALGRINSNTGELFF.

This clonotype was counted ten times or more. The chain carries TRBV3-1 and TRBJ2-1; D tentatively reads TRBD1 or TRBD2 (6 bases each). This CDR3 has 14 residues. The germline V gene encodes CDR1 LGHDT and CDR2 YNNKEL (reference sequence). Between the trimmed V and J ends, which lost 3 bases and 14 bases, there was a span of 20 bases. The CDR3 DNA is TGTGCCAGCAGCCACCAACCTGGGGGGCAGGTGGAGTTCTTC. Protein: CASSHQPGGQVEFF.

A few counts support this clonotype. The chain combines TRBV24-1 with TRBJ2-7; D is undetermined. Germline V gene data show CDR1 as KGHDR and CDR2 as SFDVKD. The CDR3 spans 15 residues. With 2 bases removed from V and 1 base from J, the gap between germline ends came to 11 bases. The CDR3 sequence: CATSDSSVSSYEQYF. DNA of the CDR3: TGTGCCACCAGTGATTCGAGCGTGAGTTCCTACGAGCAGTACTTC.